What follows are 10 T cell receptor beta chains derived from one specimen sequenced in a study of blood T cells in healthy people across ages. It was with a sample-barcoded 5' primer and a J-beta primer mix that a second PCR of about 7 to 12 cycles was run. TCRdb passed the 5' RACE reads through MiXCR, listing each CDR3 protein once. The sample carries about 800,000 distinct CDR3 sequences, about 25% recorded once. These sequences were also reported in another study, on T cells of mothers and their children.

The sample comprised blood. The receptors shown here come from a boy aged 10-17 years in good health.

The chain combines TRBV7-9 with TRBJ2-5; D unclear. The tail of the sequence fits TRBJ2-7 better, so the J call may be wrong. This CDR3 is built from 12 residues. The germline gives CDR1 SEHNR, CDR2 FQNEAQ (reference sequence). CDR3 bases: TGTGCCAGCAGCCCAGCCTCCCGCGAGCAGTACTTC. It encodes CASSPASREQYF.

There are a few counts of this clonotype. CDR3 bases: TGTGCCAGCAGTTTTGGCGGGGGAACTAGGTATAGCAATCAGCCCCAGCATTTT. It yields the protein CASSFGGGTRYSNQPQHF. V and J are TRBV28 and TRBJ1-5; D perhaps matches TRBD1 (5 bases). Trimming pared 3 bases from V and 0 bases from J, leaving 18 bases between. CDR3 length equals 18 residues. The V gene's germline CDR1 is MDHEN and CDR2 SYDVKM.

This chain links TRBV6-5 with TRBJ1-1, with D perhaps matching TRBD1 (5 bases). Germline assignment: CDR1 MNHEY and CDR2 SVGAGI. The CDR3 is 11 residues long. V lost 8 bases to trimming and J lost 1 base, with 5 bases between them. The CDR3 region has the DNA TGTGCCAGCGGGGGGAACACTGAAGCTTTCTTT. Its protein product is CASGGNTEAFF.

This clonotype was seen more than once but under ten times. The chain carries TRBV12-3 or TRBV12-4 and TRBJ1-1; 7 bases line up with TRBD1. The CDR3 loop spans 14 amino acids. After removal of 5 bases from V and 0 bases from J, the junction contained 3 bases not matched to a gene. The CDR3, as DNA: TGTGCCAGCAGTCCAGGGGGTCTGAACACTGAAGCTTTCTTT. This gives the protein CASSPGGLNTEAFF.

The table lists this clonotype with a few counts. This sequence joins TRBV18 and TRBJ2-5, with unresolved D. The CDR3 has 14 amino acids. Germline loops: CDR1 KGHSH, CDR2 LQKENI. V was cut by 2 bases and J by 5 bases, with 12 bases left in between. CDR3 in amino acids: CASSPGYGRETQYF. CDR3 nucleotides: TGTGCCAGCTCACCAGGATACGGTCGGGAGACCCAGTACTTC.

This clonotype was detected a few times. The chain carries TRBV29-1 and TRBJ2-3, with 11 bases fitting TRBD2. CDR1 SQVTM and CDR2 ANQGSEA come from the germline V gene. V was clipped by 5 bases and J by 4 bases; unmatched bases: 5. This CDR3 has 14 amino acids. The CDR3 DNA reads as TGCAGCGTTCCCGGGACTAGCGGAGCAGATACGCAGTATTTT. Translation: CSVPGTSGADTQYF.

This clonotype was observed a handful of times. The rearrangement joins TRBV6-2 or TRBV6-3 to TRBJ2-5, with 7 nucleotides matching TRBD2. This CDR3 has 13 residues. V trimming: 8 bases; J trimming: 1 base; junction bases outside the gene matches: 4. Looked up from germline, CDR1 is MNHEY and CDR2 is SVGEGT. The CDR3 spells CASGERGQETQYF. The CDR3 coding sequence is TGTGCCAGCGGGGAGCGGGGCCAAGAGACCCAGTACTTC.

The chain recombines TRBV7-9 with TRBJ2-2; D is possibly TRBD1 (5 bases). Germline V gives CDR1 SEHNR, CDR2 FQNEAQ (reference sequence). V shed 2 bases and J shed 2 bases, with 21 bases lying between them. The CDR3 consists of 19 residues. CDR3 DNA sequence: TGTGCCAGCAGCTTAAAGGGGTTGAAGCGCGCCCTTAACACCGGGGAGCTGTTTTTT. It yields the protein CASSLKGLKRALNTGELFF.

This clonotype was recorded once. A read error is likely, as this CDR3 ends without the conserved phenylalanine or tryptophan. The V gene is TRBV28, the J gene TRBJ1-2, with D tentatively TRBD1 (6 bases). Looked up from germline, CDR1 is MDHEN and CDR2 is SYDVKM. CDR3 length: 15 amino acids. V lost 3 bases and J lost 7, with 18 bases in between. CDR3 in DNA: TGTGCCAGCAGTTTTCAACCCGGGACAATAAGTGGCTACACCGTC. Amino acid sequence: CASSFQPGTISGYTV.

Concerning this clonotype: An end of the junction does not agree with germline; a read error may underlie this. This chain connects TRBV2 to TRBJ2-1; D not resolved. Germline V CDR1 and CDR2: SNHLY, FYNNEI. The CDR3 contains 11 residues. CDR3 in amino acids: CASAAYYADSF. The CDR3 bases are TGTGCCAGTGCGGCCTACTACGCCGATTCCTTC. Variable domain in full (rest from reference TRBV2 and TRBJ2-1): EPEVTQTPSHQVTQMGQEVILRCVPISNHLYFYWYRQILGQKVEFLVSFYNNEISEKSEIFDDQFSVERPDGSNFTLKIRSTKLEDSAMYFCASAAYYADSFGPGTRLTVL.